The clone carrying this TCR beta chain was recorded at least ten times. Its matching antigen is unknown. The germline gives CDR1 LGHNA, CDR2 YSLEER. Deletions cut 5 bases from V and 0 bases from J, with 11 bases between. The CDR3 length is 15 residues. This entry belongs to a study of spatial heterogeneity in lung cancer. Time point given: sample taken at primary tumor resection. Findings and caveats of the study: Counts of expanded intratumoral alpha and beta TCRs tracked tumor mutation counts.

TCRdb reprocessed the 5' RACE reads via MiXCR and lists one record per CDR3 protein. Among 15,000 to 20,000 distinct CDR3 sequences listed, about 6% were seen once. The chain recombines TRBV4-3 with TRBJ1-3, with no clear D. The sequencing used lung tumor tissue, collected at surgery. This sequence was found in a female donor with early-stage non-small cell lung cancer. CDR3 bases: TGCGCCAGCAGCTACGACTGGTCCTCTGGAAACACCATATATTTT. Translated: CASSYDWSSGNTIYF.